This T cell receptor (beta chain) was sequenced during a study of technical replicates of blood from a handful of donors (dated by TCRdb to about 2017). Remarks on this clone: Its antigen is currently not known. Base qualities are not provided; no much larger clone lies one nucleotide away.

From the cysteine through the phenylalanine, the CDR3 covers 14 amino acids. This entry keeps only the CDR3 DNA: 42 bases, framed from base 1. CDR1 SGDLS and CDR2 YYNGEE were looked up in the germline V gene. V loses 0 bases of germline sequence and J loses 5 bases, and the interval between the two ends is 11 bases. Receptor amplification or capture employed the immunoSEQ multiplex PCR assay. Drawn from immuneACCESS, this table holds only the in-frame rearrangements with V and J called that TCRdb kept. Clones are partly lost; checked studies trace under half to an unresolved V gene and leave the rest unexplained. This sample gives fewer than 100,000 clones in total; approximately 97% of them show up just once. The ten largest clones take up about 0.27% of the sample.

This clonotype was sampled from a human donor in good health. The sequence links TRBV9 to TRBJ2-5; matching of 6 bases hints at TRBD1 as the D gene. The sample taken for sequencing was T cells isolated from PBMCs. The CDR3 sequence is CASSVVGQGETQYF. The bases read TGTGCCAGCAGCGTAGTGGGGCAGGGGGAGACCCAGTACTTC.